Below, 25 T cell receptor beta chains from the same sample are listed, as sequenced in a study of patients and donors after allogeneic stem cell transplantation. TCRdb reprocessed the RT-PCR reads with MiXCR, giving one entry per CDR3 protein. The sample lists approximately 140,000 distinct CDR3 sequences, approximately 35% seen once, with about 50% in the top ten. Sequenced sample: blood, either unsorted or a sorted T cell fraction (not recorded which). The source of these receptors is a human donor who was either an allogeneic HSCT recipient or a stem cell or donor lymphocyte infusion donor (not recorded which). It is not recorded whose cells these are; they may come from a transplant donor.

This clonotype was seen a handful of times. The rearrangement links TRBV7-2 to TRBJ1-5; 10 positions agree with TRBD1. Looked up from germline, CDR1 is SGHTA and CDR2 is FQGNSA. This CDR3 comprises 16 residues. After removal of 5 bases from V and 8 bases from J, the junction contained 12 bases not matched to a gene. As DNA, the CDR3 is TGTGCCAGCAGCATTAAACGGACAGGGGGTGTCGAGCCCCAGCATTTT. This gives the protein CASSIKRTGGVEPQHF.

This clonotype occurred once. The chain uses TRBV4-3 and TRBJ1-6, with D possibly being TRBD1 (6 bases). V shed 3 bases and J shed 7 bases, with 16 bases lying between them. This CDR3 has 16 amino acids. Germline V gene sequence: CDR1 LGHNA, CDR2 YSLEER. The CDR3 DNA reads as TGCGCCAGCAGCCAGGGGGCCAAGGGAGGGAATTCACCCCTCCACTTT. It yields the protein CASSQGAKGGNSPLHF.

Only a few counts were recorded for this clonotype. The genes are TRBV4-2 and TRBJ2-7, with TRBD2 as a possible D gene (7 bases). V lost 4 bases, J lost 5 bases, and 18 bases lay in between. The CDR3 is 15 amino acids. Germline CDR1 LGHNA, CDR2 YNFKEQ. The CDR3 nucleotides read TGTGCCAGCAGCCTCGAGGGGGGGGCCCCCAACGAGCAGTACTTC. Amino acids: CASSLEGGAPNEQYF.

The rearrangement uses TRBV4-1 and TRBJ1-3; D not resolved. The length of the CDR3 is 13 residues. Trimming left V 5 bases short and J 4 bases short, with 9 bases between. Looked up from germline, CDR1 is MGHRA and CDR2 is YSYEKL. The CDR3 is CASSEIGGNTIYF. CDR3 DNA sequence: TGCGCCAGCAGCGAAATCGGCGGAAACACCATATATTTT.

V usage is TRBV9 and J usage is TRBJ2-5; 8 bases are a match to TRBD2. This CDR3 is 16 amino acids long. Germline V gene lookup returns CDR1 SGDLS and CDR2 YYNGEE. The trim removed 3 bases at V and 2 bases at J, leaving 9 bases unmatched. The CDR3 loop reads CASSAGSGGPQETQYF. The DNA of the CDR3 is TGTGCCAGCAGCGCGGGGAGCGGGGGCCCGCAAGAGACCCAGTACTTC. Drawing the rest from reference TRBV9 and TRBJ2-5, the complete variable domain is DSGVTQTPKHLITATGQRVTLRCSPRSGDLSVYWYQQSLDQGLQFLIQYYNGEERAKGNILERFSAQQFPDLHSELNLSSLELGDSALYFCASSAGSGGPQETQYFGPGTRLLVL.

CDR3 sequence reads: CASTPGSQPQHF. The DNA of the CDR3 is TGTGCCAGCACCCCCGGGAGCCAGCCCCAGCATTTT. The chain carries TRBV12-3 or TRBV12-4 and TRBJ1-5; D is ambiguous. This CDR3 is built from 12 residues. The V gene lost 7 bases and the J gene lost 7 bases, with 11 bases spanning the gap.

The gene calls are TRBV2 and TRBJ2-7, with 7 bases lining up with TRBD2. The germline CDR1 and CDR2 sequences are SNHLY and FYNNEI. There are 14 residues in the CDR3. With V trimmed by 6 bases and J by 0 bases, 5 bases remained unmatched. The CDR3 spells CASRRGGPSYEQYF. The DNA of the CDR3 is TGTGCCAGCAGGCGCGGGGGTCCCTCCTACGAGCAGTACTTC.

The chain recombines TRBV6-5 with TRBJ2-7, with D uncertain. The germline CDR1 and CDR2 sequences are MNHEY and SVGAGI. V was clipped by 2 bases and J by 1 base, with 15 bases between them. The CDR3 is 16 residues long. The DNA for the CDR3 is TGTGCCAGCAGTTACACCTATTCCCAGTCATCCTACGAGCAGTACTTC. Translating gives CASSYTYSQSSYEQYF.

This chain joins TRBV12-3 or TRBV12-4 and TRBJ2-2; tentative D call: TRBD1 (5 bases). V lost 3 bases and J 5 bases, leaving 13 bases between the germline ends. The length of the CDR3 is 15 residues. The CDR3 DNA follows: TGTGCCAGCAGTTTCCGGACACAAATTACCGGGGAGCTGTTTTTT. It codes for CASSFRTQITGELFF.

In its sample, this clonotype was seen a few times. This chain uses TRBV5-6 with TRBJ2-5; no firm D call. V gave up 1 base and J gave up 3 bases, with 7 bases separating them. Germline-derived CDR1 and CDR2 are SGHDT and YYEEEE. The CDR3 extends over 13 amino acids. The CDR3, as DNA: TGTGCCAGCAGCTTGTCCAGAGAAGAGACCCAGTACTTC. This translates into CASSLSREETQYF.

This clonotype was counted between two and nine times. The rearrangement links TRBV5-1 to TRBJ1-2; 7 nucleotides match TRBD1. The length of the CDR3 is 13 residues. Germline CDR1 is SGHRS and CDR2 is YFSETQ. Germline trimming cut 4 bases from V and 11 bases from J; bases unmatched to any gene: 11. The CDR3 loop reads CASSAPGQSGYTF. The CDR3 DNA is TGCGCCAGCAGCGCCCCGGGACAGTCGGGATACACCTTC.

This clonotype was found a few times. The genes are TRBV28 and TRBJ2-1; D perhaps matches TRBD1 (6 bases). The germline V gene has CDR1 MDHEN and CDR2 SYDVKM. Trimming removed 11 bases from V and 9 bases from J, with 20 bases in between. This CDR3 region has 13 residues. CDR3 sequence (DNA): TGTGCCTTAGGGGGACCCCCTGCGGGTGAGCAGTTCTTC. Translated: CALGGPPAGEQFF.

Details on this clonotype: A read error may produce the germline difference seen at one junction end. The chain has TRBV5-1 and TRBJ1-1; TRBD1 aligns across 7 bases. The CDR3 runs 14 residues. The germline CDR1 and CDR2 sequences are SGHRS and YFSETQ. CDR3 in DNA: TGTGCCAGCAGTTCTACAGGGGTGAACACTGAAGCTTTCTTT. Its translation: CASSSTGVNTEAFF.

V and J are TRBV15 and TRBJ1-2; D unresolved. V lost 5 bases and J 6 bases, leaving 10 bases between the germline ends. The CDR3 extends over 12 amino acids. Germline V gene sequence: CDR1 LNHNV, CDR2 YYDKDF (reference sequence). DNA for the CDR3: TGTGCCACCAGCCGCGGTGGGGATGGCTACACCTTC. It translates to CATSRGGDGYTF.

The rearrangement joins TRBV12-3 or TRBV12-4 to TRBJ2-5; 11 bases align to TRBD1. V shed 6 bases and J 5 bases; nucleotides not matched to a gene: 5. CDR3 length: 14 amino acids. CDR3 bases: TGTGCCAGCAGGAAGGACAGGGGGCCGGAGACCCAGTACTTC. Translated: CASRKDRGPETQYF.

The CDR3 loop reads CSAVGPGHYYEQYV. The CDR3 region has the DNA TGCAGTGCCGTGGGACCGGGGCATTACTACGAGCAGTACGTC. The chain uses TRBV20-1 and TRBJ2-7; D may match TRBD1 or TRBD2 (5 bases each). Germline assignment: CDR1 DFQATT and CDR2 SNEGSKA (reference sequence). The ends were cut back, 6 bases at V and 3 bases at J, with 18 bases in the middle. This CDR3 comprises 14 residues.

J is TRBJ2-1 and V is TRBV12-3 or TRBV12-4; D is perhaps TRBD2 (5 bases). The ends were cut back, 3 bases at V and 8 bases at J, with 17 bases in the middle. The CDR3 sequence is 15 residues long. The DNA for the CDR3 is TGTGCCAGCAGTTTCCGGGGTCGTGATAGTGATGAGCAGTTCTTC. This encodes CASSFRGRDSDEQFF.

The chain employs TRBV28 and TRBJ1-5; 9 bases fit TRBD1. Germline CDR1 and CDR2: MDHEN and SYDVKM. The CDR3 sequence is 17 residues long. After removal of 5 bases from V and 7 bases from J, the junction contained 15 bases not matched to a gene. The CDR3 DNA sequence: TGTGCCAGCAGTCTGCCAAAGGACAGGGGTTCAGGGCAGCCCCAGCATTTT. Translating it yields CASSLPKDRGSGQPQHF.

This chain uses TRBV7-9 with TRBJ2-7; 9 bases map to TRBD1. Germline-derived CDR1 and CDR2 are SEHNR and FQNEAQ (reference sequence). Trimming at V came to 4 bases and at J to 2 bases, leaving 6 bases not matched to a gene. The CDR3 sequence is 15 residues long. The CDR3 reads CASSSGTGSPYEQYF. In DNA, the CDR3 is TGTGCCAGCAGCTCCGGGACAGGGAGTCCCTACGAGCAGTACTTC.

This clonotype was picked up a small number of times. This chain connects TRBV20-1 to TRBJ1-1; 7 bases map to TRBD1. CDR3 length: 14 residues. Germline V gives CDR1 DFQATT, CDR2 SNEGSKA (reference sequence). J gave up 5 bases and V 0 bases, and 6 bases lay outside the gene matches. The CDR3 bases are TGCAGTGCTAGAGATCTTACAGGGGTTACTGAAGCTTTCTTT. Its translation: CSARDLTGVTEAFF.

The rearrangement links TRBV20-1 to TRBJ2-2; D may match TRBD1 or TRBD2 (5 bases each). The germline V gene encodes CDR1 DFQATT and CDR2 SNEGSKA (reference sequence). CDR3 size: 14 residues. Trimming removed 3 bases from V and 4 bases from J, with 12 bases in between. The CDR3 loop is CSARRGVSTGELFF. DNA of the CDR3: TGCAGTGCTAGGAGGGGAGTTAGCACCGGGGAGCTGTTTTTT.

The CDR3 DNA reads as TGTGCCAGCAGTTTGTTTGCGGGGTCTAGCACAGATACGCAGTATTTT. Translated, it gives CASSLFAGSSTDTQYF. The chain carries TRBV12-3 or TRBV12-4 and TRBJ2-3; tentatively, D is TRBD2 (6 bases). This CDR3 is 16 amino acids long. V lost 3 bases to trimming and J lost 0 bases, with 13 bases between them.

The CDR3 loop is CASSVGQDSGNTIYF. CDR3 nucleotide sequence: TGTGCCAGCAGCGTGGGACAGGACTCTGGAAACACCATATATTTT. The chain is built from TRBV5-5 and TRBJ1-3, with 8 positions matching TRBD1. The germline V gene encodes CDR1 SGHKS and CDR2 YYEKEE (reference sequence). J was trimmed by 0 bases and V by 4 bases; bases with no gene match: 3. The CDR3 consists of 15 residues.

The chain uses TRBV7-8 and TRBJ2-2, with 10 nucleotides matching TRBD1. This CDR3 has 14 amino acids. Trimming at V came to 10 bases and at J to 4 bases, leaving 6 bases not matched to a gene. Germline CDR1 is SGHVS and CDR2 is FQNEAQ. Written as DNA, the CDR3 is TGTGCCACCCAAGGGACAGGGGCCACCGGGGAGCTGTTTTTT. Residues: CATQGTGATGELFF.

The rearrangement links TRBV20-1 to TRBJ1-2; D ambiguous. Germline CDR1 DFQATT, CDR2 SNEGSKA (reference sequence). Trimming stripped 6 bases from V and 0 bases from J, with 8 bases between. The CDR3 contains 12 residues. CDR3 nucleotides: TGCAGTGCAGCACACCCTAACTATGGCTACACCTTC. Translating it yields CSAAHPNYGYTF.